This is a list of T cell receptor beta chains from one sample in a study of radiotherapy plus CTLA-4 blockade in lung cancer. Assay: immunoSEQ multiplex PCR; the TCRdb copy retains only in-frame clones and omits some. The data contain tens of thousands of clones, roughly three quarters of them singletons. The sequenced sample was peripheral blood, obtained from a patient treated with radiotherapy plus ipilimumab. The receptors stem from a human donor with non-small cell lung cancer who had stable disease on radiotherapy plus ipilimumab. CDR3s include the opening cysteine and the closing phenylalanine or tryptophan. The order of the fields is CDR3 protein, CDR3 DNA, D gene, V gene, J gene, clone size. D genes are given only for firm matches. A clone size is listed for some rows: how often the clone was seen (once, few, many), or a class if it is expanded.

CDR3: CASRVQETQYF
DNA: TGTGCCAGCAGAGTCCAAGAGACCCAGTACTTC
D: .
V: TRBV7-7
J: TRBJ2-5
size: .

CDR3: CASSLGPPGTNTEAFF
DNA: TGTGCCAGCAGCTTAGGGCCCCCCGGGACGAACACTGAAGCTTTCTTT
D: .
V: TRBV7-8
J: TRBJ1-1
size: .

CDR3: CASSQEKGPNYGYTF
DNA: TGTGCCAGCAGCCAAGAGAAAGGTCCTAACTATGGCTACACCTTC
D: .
V: TRBV4-2
J: TRBJ1-2
size: .

CDR3: CASSLEGDRGQPQHF
DNA: TGTGCCAGCAGCTTGGAGGGGGATCGGGGTCAGCCCCAGCATTTT
D: .
V: TRBV5-5
J: TRBJ1-5
size: few

CDR3: CASRDLNSPLHF
DNA: TGTGCCAGCAGGGACCTTAATTCACCCCTCCACTTT
D: .
V: TRBV6-5
J: TRBJ1-6
size: .

CDR3: CASSAGVRAEGEYGYTF
DNA: TGTGCCAGCAGCGCAGGGGTCCGCGCCGAGGGGGAATATGGCTACACCTTC
D: .
V: TRBV9
J: TRBJ1-2
size: .

CDR3: CASGSDRWSYANNEQFF
DNA: TGTGCTAGTGGTTCGGACAGGTGGTCGTACGCGAACAATGAGCAGTTCTTC
D: TRBD1
V: TRBV12-5
J: TRBJ2-1
size: .

CDR3: CASSQVTGGFGGYTF
DNA: TGTGCCAGCAGCCAAGTTACAGGGGGCTTCGGTGGCTACACCTTC
D: TRBD1
V: TRBV14
J: TRBJ1-2
size: .

CDR3: CASSPWRLSATYNEQFF
DNA: TGTGCCAGCAGCCCCTGGCGACTGAGCGCAACCTACAATGAGCAGTTCTTC
D: .
V: TRBV11-2
J: TRBJ2-1
size: .

CDR3: CASSFPNRGNQPQHF
DNA: TGTGCCAGCAGTTTCCCGAACCGAGGGAATCAGCCCCAGCATTTT
D: .
V: TRBV27
J: TRBJ1-5
size: .

CDR3: CASRVGQPQHF
DNA: TGTGCCAGCAGAGTGGGTCAGCCCCAGCATTTT
D: .
V: TRBV6-1
J: TRBJ1-5
size: .

CDR3: CASSPYRVGYGYTF
DNA: TGTGCCAGCAGCCCATACAGGGTGGGGTATGGCTACACCTTC
D: .
V: TRBV7-9
J: TRBJ1-2
size: once

CDR3: CASSFRTVPEAFF
DNA: TGTGCCAGCAGTTTTCGGACAGTCCCTGAAGCTTTCTTT
D: .
V: TRBV28
J: TRBJ1-1
size: .

CDR3: CASSRLLGSGGVNTGELFF
DNA: TGTGCCAGCAGTCGCCTATTGGGAAGCGGGGGAGTTAACACCGGGGAGCTGTTTTTT
D: TRBD2
V: TRBV7-6
J: TRBJ2-2
size: .

CDR3: CASSPSSQTPLHF
DNA: TGTGCCAGCAGCCCCTCCTCTCAGACACCCCTCCACTTT
D: .
V: TRBV7-8
J: TRBJ1-6
size: few

CDR3: CASTPTGVQETQYF
DNA: TGTGCCAGCACTCCCACAGGGGTCCAAGAGACCCAGTACTTC
D: TRBD1
V: TRBV6-1
J: TRBJ2-5
size: few

CDR3: CASSPYTGELFF
DNA: TGTGCCAGCAGCCCGTACACCGGGGAGCTGTTTTTT
D: .
V: TRBV5-6
J: TRBJ2-2
size: once

CDR3: CASRTNDGDNSPLHF
DNA: TGCGCCAGCAGAACAAATGACGGGGATAATTCACCCCTCCACTTT
D: .
V: TRBV5-1
J: TRBJ1-6
size: few

CDR3: CASSEDRGTEAFF
DNA: TGTGCCAGCAGTGAAGACAGGGGTACTGAAGCTTTCTTT
D: TRBD1
V: TRBV2
J: TRBJ1-1
size: .

CDR3: CASSQVDRGYKNIQYF
DNA: TGCGCCAGCAGCCAGGTCGACAGGGGGTACAAAAACATTCAGTACTTC
D: TRBD1
V: TRBV23-1
J: TRBJ2-4
size: .

CDR3: CASSVITGGPYGYTF
DNA: TGTGCCAGCAGCGTAATTACAGGGGGCCCCTATGGCTACACCTTC
D: TRBD1
V: TRBV7-8
J: TRBJ1-2
size: .

CDR3: CASSLDRPQGDYGYTF
DNA: TGCGCCAGCAGCTTGGACCGACCTCAGGGAGACTATGGCTACACCTTC
D: .
V: TRBV5-1
J: TRBJ1-2
size: few

CDR3: CASSLGGSEAFF
DNA: TGTGCCAGCAGTTTGGGGGGATCTGAAGCTTTCTTT
D: .
V: TRBV28
J: TRBJ1-1
size: many

CDR3: CASSQDYSYGYTF
DNA: TGTGCCAGCAGCCAAGATTACTCTTATGGCTACACCTTC
D: .
V: TRBV14
J: TRBJ1-2
size: .

CDR3: CASRRQGGLSEAFF
DNA: TGTGCCAGCAGACGACAGGGAGGCCTGTCTGAAGCTTTCTTT
D: TRBD1
V: TRBV6-5
J: TRBJ1-1
size: few

CDR3: CASSLGRGGKTQYF
DNA: TGTGCCAGCAGCTTAGGCCGGGGGGGGAAGACCCAGTACTTC
D: TRBD2
V: TRBV13
J: TRBJ2-5
size: few

CDR3: CATKTVGGASTGELFF
DNA: TGTGCCACCAAGACGGTCGGGGGGGCCAGTACCGGGGAGCTGTTTTTT
D: TRBD2
V: TRBV7-2
J: TRBJ2-2
size: few

CDR3: CASSSRLAGGLDPQYF
DNA: TGTGCCAGCAGCTCTCGACTAGCGGGGGGGCTGGATCCGCAGTATTTT
D: TRBD2
V: TRBV7-2
J: TRBJ2-3
size: .

CDR3: CASSPTDRAITEAFF
DNA: TGTGCCAGCAGCCCGACCGACAGGGCTATCACTGAAGCTTTCTTT
D: TRBD1
V: TRBV28
J: TRBJ1-1
size: .

CDR3: CASSRGATGVGYTF
DNA: TGCGCCAGCAGTAGGGGGGCCACAGGGGTTGGCTACACCTTC
D: TRBD1
V: TRBV5-1
J: TRBJ1-2
size: .

CDR3: CASRRDRGTDTQYF
DNA: TGTGCCAGTAGACGGGACAGGGGCACAGATACGCAGTATTTT
D: TRBD1
V: TRBV19
J: TRBJ2-3
size: .

CDR3: CASSLPGSSPLHF
DNA: TGTGCCAGCAGTTTGCCGGGGAGTTCACCCCTCCACTTT
D: .
V: TRBV27
J: TRBJ1-6
size: once

CDR3: CASTSGLAGQETQYF
DNA: TGCGCCAGCACCTCTGGACTAGCGGGGCAAGAGACCCAGTACTTC
D: TRBD2
V: TRBV5-1
J: TRBJ2-5
size: .

CDR3: CASSPQTANTGELFF
DNA: TGTGCCAGCAGCCCGCAAACGGCGAACACCGGGGAGCTGTTTTTT
D: .
V: TRBV7-9
J: TRBJ2-2
size: .

CDR3: CASSTSASGTEAFF
DNA: TGTGCCAGCAGCACCTCAGCCTCGGGGACTGAAGCTTTCTTT
D: .
V: TRBV9
J: TRBJ1-1
size: .

CDR3: CASSYSGTGRDEQFF
DNA: TGTGCCAGCAGTTACTCGGGGACAGGCCGAGATGAGCAGTTCTTC
D: TRBD1
V: TRBV6-5
J: TRBJ2-1
size: few

CDR3: CASSPPTRTEAFF
DNA: TGTGCCAGCAGCCCACCCACACGCACTGAAGCTTTCTTT
D: .
V: TRBV6-5
J: TRBJ1-1
size: .

CDR3: CASSPQRATNEKLFF
DNA: TGTGCCAGTTCCCCCCAGAGGGCCACTAATGAAAAACTGTTTTTT
D: .
V: TRBV19
J: TRBJ1-4
size: .

CDR3: CASKELVGETQYF
DNA: TGCGCCAGCAAGGAGCTGGTGGGGGAGACCCAGTACTTC
D: .
V: TRBV10-2
J: TRBJ2-5
size: .

CDR3: CAISAGVPNTEAFF
DNA: TGTGCCATCAGTGCAGGGGTTCCGAACACTGAAGCTTTCTTT
D: .
V: TRBV10-3
J: TRBJ1-1
size: once